Below, 20 T cell receptor beta chains from the same sample are listed, as sequenced in a study of OX40 agonist ivuxolimab in advanced cancers. Clones were sequenced by immunoSEQ multiplex PCR, and TCRdb holds only the in-frame ones, with some missing. The sample contains roughly 68,000 clones, about 79% of which appear only once. The sample here was CD4+ or CD8+ T cells sorted from blood, taken in a trial of the OX40 agonist ivuxolimab. The receptors were sampled from an adult with an advanced solid tumor such as melanoma, head and neck, liver or kidney cancer.

The chain links TRBV27 to TRBJ2-5; the match to TRBD2 covers 15 bases. J gave up 5 bases and V 8 bases, and 3 bases lay outside the gene matches. The CDR3 runs to 14 residues. Germline lookup yields CDR1 MNHEY and CDR2 SMNVEV (reference sequence). The CDR3 DNA follows: TGTGCCAGCCGGGGACTAGCGGGAGGTGAGACCCAGTACTTC. This codes for CASRGLAGGETQYF.

This rearrangement joins TRBV7-9 to TRBJ2-3; 7 nucleotides match TRBD2. Germline V gene data show CDR1 as SEHNR and CDR2 as FQNEAQ (reference sequence). The V segment lost 5 bases and the J segment 3 bases; nucleotides outside the gene matches: 14. The CDR3 sequence is 17 residues long. CDR3 sequence (DNA): TGTGCCAGCAGCCTCCCGGCCCTGAGCGGGACGACAGATACGCAGTATTTT. It specifies CASSLPALSGTTDTQYF. Looking up the rest from reference TRBV7-9 and TRBJ2-3 gives the full variable domain: DTGVSQNPRHKITKRGQNVTFRCDPISEHNRLYWYRQTLGQGPEFLTYFQNEAQLEKSRLLSDRFSAERPKGSFSTLEIQRTEQGDSAMYLCASSLPALSGTTDTQYFGPGTRLTVL.

This clone was observed a few times. The V and J genes are TRBV7-9 and TRBJ1-5; D unclear. Germline V CDR1 and CDR2: SEHNR, FQNEAQ (reference sequence). V dropped 0 bases and J dropped 0 bases, with 6 bases sitting between them. This CDR3 contains 15 residues. The CDR3 loop reads CASSLAGVSNQPQHF. The CDR3 DNA reads as TGTGCCAGCAGCTTAGCAGGCGTTAGCAATCAGCCCCAGCATTTT.

In this sample, this clone turned up a few times. The chain is built from TRBV19 and TRBJ1-1; 7 nucleotides line up with TRBD1. V was clipped by 6 bases and J by 2 bases; unmatched bases: 6. In germline, CDR1 is LNHDA, CDR2 SQIVND (reference sequence). This CDR3 has 14 amino acids. The CDR3 region has the DNA TGTGCCAGTAGCCGGGACAGTTTAAACACTGAAGCTTTCTTT. It is translated as CASSRDSLNTEAFF.

This chain connects TRBV4-3 to TRBJ1-2; 8 bases are a match to TRBD1. CDR1 and CDR2 from the germline V gene are LGHNA and YSLEER. V gave up 2 bases and J gave up 1 base; unmatched junction bases: 3. There are 15 residues in the CDR3. The CDR3 here is CASSQFDRGNYGYTF. DNA of the CDR3: TGCGCCAGCAGCCAATTCGACAGGGGTAACTATGGCTACACCTTC.

J is TRBJ2-7 and V is TRBV10-3; perhaps TRBD1 as D (5 bases). The CDR3 contains 13 residues. V was shortened by 6 bases and J by 6 bases, with 15 bases between the two germline ends. Germline CDR1 and CDR2: ENHRY and SYGVKD. The CDR3 nucleotides read TGTGCCATCAGCATAGCCAGGGAAACCGAGCAGTACTTC. Amino acid sequence: CAISIARETEQYF.

CDR3 in amino acids: CASSLAAGFTGELFF. The CDR3, as DNA: TGTGCCAGCAGCTTAGCGGCAGGGTTCACCGGGGAGCTGTTTTTT. The J gene is TRBJ2-2, the V gene TRBV7-2, with D possibly being TRBD1 (5 bases). V was clipped by 0 bases and J by 4 bases, with 9 bases between them. Germline-derived CDR1 and CDR2 are SGHTA and FQGNSA. CDR3 length: 15 residues.

The chain combines TRBV5-1 with TRBJ2-7, with D possibly matching TRBD1 (6 bases). The CDR3 contains 15 residues. In germline, CDR1 is SGHRS, CDR2 YFSETQ. The V end was cut by 3 bases, the J end by 7 bases, with 20 bases between. This CDR3 is CASSWGQSGPTEQYF. In DNA, the CDR3 is TGCGCCAGCAGCTGGGGACAATCCGGTCCTACGGAGCAGTACTTC.

The chain links TRBV27 to TRBJ2-5; TRBD2 matches at 8 bases. The CDR3 has 14 residues. Germline CDR1 and CDR2: MNHEY and SMNVEV (reference sequence). V lost 8 bases and J lost 0; bases outside the gene matches: 5. The CDR3 is CASRFSGNQETQYF. In nucleotides, the CDR3 is TGTGCCAGCCGATTTAGCGGGAACCAAGAGACCCAGTACTTC.

This clone showed up just a few times. The chain links TRBV5-4 to TRBJ1-2; TRBD1 aligns across 8 bases. The CDR3 is made up of 13 amino acids. V shed 3 bases and J 7 bases; nucleotides not matched to a gene: 5. Germline V gives CDR1 SGHNT, CDR2 YYREEE (reference sequence). This chain's CDR3 is CASSWQGAGGYTF. In DNA form, the CDR3 reads TGTGCCAGCAGCTGGCAGGGGGCGGGTGGCTACACCTTC.

This CDR3 is CASSQAGTGQDTQYF. For the CDR3, the DNA is TGCGCCAGCAGCCAGGCCGGGACAGGGCAAGATACGCAGTATTTT. The chain recombines TRBV4-3 with TRBJ2-3, with 9 bases aligning to TRBD1. The trim removed 3 bases at V and 5 bases at J, leaving 6 bases unmatched. The CDR3 runs 15 residues. Germline V CDR1 and CDR2: LGHNA, YSLEER.

The chain employs TRBV19 and TRBJ2-1; D perhaps matches TRBD2 (5 bases). The CDR3 sequence is 15 residues long. Trimming removed 1 base at V and 9 bases at J, with 16 bases between. CDR1 LNHDA and CDR2 SQIVND come from the germline V gene (reference sequence). The CDR3 coding sequence is TGTGCCAGTAGTATAGTCGGGGTCGGCCGGGGTGAGCAGTTCTTC. Translated: CASSIVGVGRGEQFF.

The chain links TRBV30 to TRBJ1-3; D might be TRBD1 (6 bases). The CDR3 is 15 amino acids. V was clipped by 5 bases and J by 1 base, with 15 bases between them. Germline-derived CDR1 and CDR2 are GTSNPN and SVGIG (reference sequence). CDR3 DNA: TGTGCCTGGGGGGCAGGGGTAACATCTGGAAACACCATATATTTT. Protein: CAWGAGVTSGNTIYF.

The chain carries TRBV28 and TRBJ2-5; 9 bases line up with TRBD1. The V gene's germline CDR1 is MDHEN and CDR2 SYDVKM. CDR3 size: 14 residues. V lost 6 bases to trimming and J lost 5 bases; unmatched junction nucleotides: 7. CDR3 bases: TGTGCCAGCAGCCGCGGACAGGGGACGGAGACCCAGTACTTC. Protein sequence: CASSRGQGTETQYF.

Only one count was recorded for this clone. The V gene is TRBV4-1, the J gene TRBJ2-7, with TRBD2 identical over 11 bases. Germline assignment: CDR1 MGHRA and CDR2 YSYEKL. The V and J ends lost 3 bases and 5 bases, in that order; junction bases with no gene match: 6. The CDR3 consists of 15 residues. The chain's CDR3 is CASSQTTSGRHEQYF. In DNA form, the CDR3 reads TGCGCCAGCAGCCAGACAACTAGCGGGAGACACGAGCAGTACTTC.

To note about this clone: Germline and junction disagree at one end, which may indicate a read error. CDR3 DNA: TGTGCCAGCAGCCTTGTGGCGATCTCCAACAATGAGCAGTTCTTC. Translating gives CASSLVAISNNEQFF. This sequence joins TRBV11-2 and TRBJ2-1; no clear D. The germline gives CDR1 SGHAT, CDR2 FQNNGV. The CDR3 length is 15 residues.

The chain uses TRBV27 and TRBJ1-2; TRBD1 matches 9 bases. The CDR3 contains 13 residues. The ends lost 6 bases at V and 7 bases at J; junction bases unmatched: 6. From germline, CDR1 is MNHEY and CDR2 SMNVEV (reference sequence). CDR3 sequence reads: CASRGTGGFGYTF. CDR3 DNA: TGTGCCAGCAGGGGTACAGGGGGCTTTGGCTACACCTTC.

The chain uses TRBV18 and TRBJ2-2; D possibly corresponds to TRBD1 (6 bases). The CDR3 sequence is 15 residues long. The germline V gene has CDR1 KGHSH and CDR2 LQKENI. V was pared by 3 bases and J by 4 bases, with 12 bases between. CDR3 protein: CASSPQGTPTGELFF. CDR3 bases: TGTGCCAGCTCACCTCAGGGGACCCCCACCGGGGAGCTGTTTTTT.

The rearrangement uses TRBV6-1 and TRBJ2-2, with 7 bases fitting TRBD1. The CDR3 has 15 residues. Germline-derived CDR1 and CDR2 are MNHNS and SASEGT. The J segment lost 2 bases and the V segment lost 5 bases, leaving 5 bases of the junction unmatched. As DNA, the CDR3 is TGTGCCAGCAGTAGTGGGACAGCTAACACCGGGGAGCTGTTTTTT. Its translation: CASSSGTANTGELFF.

The chain recombines TRBV5-1 with TRBJ2-3, with 7 bases lining up with TRBD2. CDR1 is SGHRS, CDR2 YFSETQ, per germline. V trimming: 0 bases; J trimming: 2 bases; junction bases outside the gene matches: 6. CDR3 length: 16 amino acids. The CDR3 reads CASSLEPAGPTDTQYF. CDR3 nucleotide sequence: TGCGCCAGCAGCTTGGAACCAGCGGGGCCCACAGATACGCAGTATTTT.